Following are 17 T cell receptor beta chains from one sample sequenced in a study of cytomegalovirus exposure and HLA in healthy donors. Using immunoSEQ multiplex PCR, the repertoire was profiled, and TCRdb retains in-frame clones only, with some absent. There are 200,000 or so clones in the sample; 84% occur only once, and around 15% lies in the top ten. The sample comprised PBMCs. All receptors derive from a woman in her 30s in good health and CMV-seropositive.

This rearrangement joins TRBV2 to TRBJ2-3; the match to TRBD2 covers 9 bases. The V gene's germline CDR1 is SNHLY and CDR2 FYNNEI. V shed 3 bases and J 6 bases; nucleotides not matched to a gene: 7. The CDR3 contains 15 residues. CDR3 loop: CASSESQREVDTQYF. The CDR3 DNA reads as TGTGCCAGCAGTGAGTCACAGCGGGAGGTCGATACGCAGTATTTT.

V usage is TRBV5-1 and J usage is TRBJ1-5, with 9 nucleotides matching TRBD1. Germline V gene sequence: CDR1 SGHRS, CDR2 YFSETQ. The CDR3 loop spans 15 amino acids. Trimming removed 4 bases from V and 3 bases from J; junction bases left unmatched: 5. CDR3 sequence (DNA): TGCGCCAGCAGCCCGGGACAGGGCAACAATCAGCCCCAGCATTTT. This gives the protein CASSPGQGNNQPQHF.

V gene TRBV4-1 combines with J gene TRBJ2-7, with 10 positions matching TRBD2. V dropped 0 bases and J dropped 6; count of bases not matched to a gene: 8. The length of the CDR3 is 16 residues. Germline V gives CDR1 MGHRA, CDR2 YSYEKL. This CDR3 reads CASSQEGSGRWGEQYF. The CDR3 DNA reads as TGCGCCAGCAGCCAAGAGGGTAGCGGGAGGTGGGGCGAGCAGTACTTC.

The chain has TRBV14 and TRBJ1-2; possible D gene TRBD1, 6 bases. The CDR3 runs 15 residues. Germline lookup yields CDR1 SGHDN and CDR2 FVKESK. Deletions cut 1 base from V and 4 bases from J, with 13 bases between. The CDR3 DNA reads TGTGCCAGCAGCCAAGGAGGGGGGGGTGCCTATGGCTACACCTTC. Its translation is CASSQGGGGAYGYTF.

The rearrangement uses TRBV27 and TRBJ2-3; D may be TRBD1 (6 bases). Germline lookup yields CDR1 MNHEY and CDR2 SMNVEV (reference sequence). The CDR3 covers 18 residues. The ends were cut back, 1 base at V and 8 bases at J, with 25 bases in the middle. Here the CDR3 reads CASSLLIQRDISLSTQYF. As DNA, the CDR3 is TGTGCCAGCAGTTTATTGATTCAGAGGGACATATCCCTGAGTACGCAGTATTTT.

This chain uses TRBV29-1 with TRBJ2-7; tentatively, D is TRBD2 (5 bases). This CDR3 comprises 16 residues. Germline V CDR1 and CDR2: SQVTM, ANQGSEA. Between the trimmed V and J ends, which lost 8 bases and 1 base, there was a span of 24 bases. Written as DNA, the CDR3 is TGCAGCACTCTGGGAGCGTCAAACGGGCCTTCCTACGAGCAGTACTTC. As protein: CSTLGASNGPSYEQYF.

The chain carries TRBV2 and TRBJ2-1, with D possibly TRBD2 on 6 matching bases. The CDR3 loop spans 17 amino acids. V lost 3 bases to trimming and J lost 8 bases, with 23 bases between them. Germline loops: CDR1 SNHLY, CDR2 FYNNEI. CDR3 sequence reads: CASSDPPLTGVTDEQFF. Written as DNA, the CDR3 is TGTGCCAGCAGTGACCCCCCTTTAACGGGAGTTACGGATGAGCAGTTCTTC. Supplemented by reference TRBV2 and TRBJ2-1, the full variable domain reads EPEVTQTPSHQVTQMGQEVILRCVPISNHLYFYWYRQILGQKVEFLVSFYNNEISEKSEIFDDQFSVERPDGSNFTLKIRSTKLEDSAMYFCASSDPPLTGVTDEQFFGPGTRLTVL.

This rearrangement joins TRBV5-6 to TRBJ2-5; 10 bases are shared with TRBD2. Per germline, CDR1 SGHDT and CDR2 YYEEEE. This CDR3 comprises 15 residues. V lost 2 bases, J lost 5 bases, and 6 bases stayed unmatched. DNA of the CDR3: TGTGCCAGCAGCTTATTAGCGGGAGGAGGGGAGACCCAGTACTTC. This codes for CASSLLAGGGETQYF.

The V gene is TRBV5-1, the J gene TRBJ2-7, with D tentatively TRBD1 (5 bases). Germline V gene data show CDR1 as SGHRS and CDR2 as YFSETQ. The CDR3 sequence is 14 residues long. V lost 4 bases and J lost 2, with 13 bases in between. This CDR3 reads CASSPDPGPYEQYF. In DNA, the CDR3 is TGCGCCAGCAGCCCTGACCCAGGGCCCTACGAGCAGTACTTC.

V gene TRBV6-5 combines with J gene TRBJ2-3; 11 nucleotides match TRBD2. Germline V CDR1 and CDR2: MNHEY, SVGAGI. The CDR3 length is 15 residues. V shed 5 bases, J shed 7 bases, and the junction held 8 bases outside the gene matches. The CDR3 bases are TGTGCCAGCAGTCAGACTAGCGGGATGTCTTATACGCAGTATTTT. It translates to CASSQTSGMSYTQYF.

This chain connects TRBV7-2 to TRBJ2-7; no clear D gene. CDR3 length equals 13 residues. Germline assignment: CDR1 SGHTA and CDR2 FQGNSA. The ends were cut back, 6 bases at V and 2 bases at J, with 11 bases in the middle. Here the CDR3 reads CASSQITTYEQYF. The CDR3 nucleotides read TGTGCCAGCAGTCAGATCACCACCTACGAGCAGTACTTC.

The CDR3 nucleotides read TGTGCCAGCAGCACCACAGGGGAGGAGACTGGCTACACCTTC. Encoded protein: CASSTTGEETGYTF. This chain uses TRBV7-8 with TRBJ1-2; 7 positions agree with TRBD1. The CDR3 runs to 14 residues. CDR1 and CDR2 (germline): SGHVS, FQNEAQ. The trim removed 5 bases at V and 7 bases at J, leaving 10 bases unmatched.

The rearrangement links TRBV9 to TRBJ2-7; 10 nucleotides agree with TRBD1. The CDR3 is made up of 14 amino acids. CDR1 and CDR2 from the germline V gene are SGDLS and YYNGEE. V lost 4 bases, J lost 6 bases, and 7 bases stayed unmatched. The CDR3 region has the DNA TGTGCCAGCAGCCCCCGGACAGGGGGGGGCGAGCAGTACTTC. Translation: CASSPRTGGGEQYF.

This clone has only one observation. This sequence joins TRBV15 and TRBJ2-7, with a tentative D call TRBD1 (6 bases). V lost 1 base and J lost 5, with 18 bases in between. This CDR3 is built from 16 residues. From germline, CDR1 is LNHNV and CDR2 YYDKDF (reference sequence). The CDR3 DNA reads as TGTGCCACCAGCAGAGTATCAGGCCAGGGGACGGACGAGCAGTACTTC. Protein product: CATSRVSGQGTDEQYF.

CDR3 protein: CASSYSGYREYGYTF. The CDR3 DNA sequence: TGTGCCAGCAGTTACTCGGGTTACAGGGAGTATGGCTACACCTTC. The chain is built from TRBV6-5 and TRBJ1-2; possibly TRBD1 for D (6 bases). Per the germline V gene, CDR1 is MNHEY and CDR2 is SVGAGI. V lost 0 bases, J lost 5 bases, and 13 bases lay in between. The CDR3 loop spans 15 amino acids.

The chain joins TRBV2 to TRBJ2-3; D is unclear. CDR3 length: 14 amino acids. In germline, CDR1 is SNHLY, CDR2 FYNNEI. V lost 5 bases and J 0 bases, leaving 9 bases between the germline ends. The CDR3 DNA sequence: TGTGCCAGCAGTCAGGAAGGTAGCACAGATACGCAGTATTTT. Translation: CASSQEGSTDTQYF.

V and J are TRBV5-1 and TRBJ1-1, with 7 bases identical to TRBD1. This CDR3 is built from 15 residues. Per germline, CDR1 SGHRS and CDR2 YFSETQ. V lost 4 bases to trimming and J lost 0 bases; unmatched junction nucleotides: 6. The CDR3 region is CASSPTGALNTEAFF. For the CDR3, the DNA is TGCGCCAGCAGCCCTACAGGGGCGTTGAACACTGAAGCTTTCTTT.